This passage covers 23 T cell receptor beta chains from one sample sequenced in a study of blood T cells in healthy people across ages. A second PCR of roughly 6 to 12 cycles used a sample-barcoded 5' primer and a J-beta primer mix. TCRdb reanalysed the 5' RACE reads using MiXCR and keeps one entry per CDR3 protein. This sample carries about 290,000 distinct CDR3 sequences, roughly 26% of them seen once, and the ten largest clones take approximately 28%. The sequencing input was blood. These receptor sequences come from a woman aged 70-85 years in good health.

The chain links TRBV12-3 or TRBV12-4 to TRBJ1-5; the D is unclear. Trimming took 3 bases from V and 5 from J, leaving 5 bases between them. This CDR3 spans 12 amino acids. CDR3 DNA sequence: TGTGCCAGCAGTTTTTTATATCAGCCCCAGCATTTT. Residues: CASSFLYQPQHF.

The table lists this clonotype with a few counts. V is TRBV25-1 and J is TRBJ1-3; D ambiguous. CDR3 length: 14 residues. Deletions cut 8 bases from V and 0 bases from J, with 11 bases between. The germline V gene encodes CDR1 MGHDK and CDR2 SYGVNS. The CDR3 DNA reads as TGTGCCAGCCGCCAGACAAGCTCTGGAAACACCATATATTTT. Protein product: CASRQTSSGNTIYF.

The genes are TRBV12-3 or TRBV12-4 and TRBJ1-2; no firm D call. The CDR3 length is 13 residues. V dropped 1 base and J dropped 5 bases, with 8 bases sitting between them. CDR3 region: CASSLGETYGYTF. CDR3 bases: TGTGCCAGCAGTTTAGGAGAAACTTATGGCTACACCTTC.

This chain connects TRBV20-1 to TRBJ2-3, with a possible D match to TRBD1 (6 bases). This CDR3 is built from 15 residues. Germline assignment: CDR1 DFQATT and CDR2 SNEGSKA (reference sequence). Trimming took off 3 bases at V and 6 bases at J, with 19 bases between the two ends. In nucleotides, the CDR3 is TGCAGTGCTAGCGGAGGCAGGGGCCTGAGGGATACGCAGTATTTT. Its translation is CSASGGRGLRDTQYF.

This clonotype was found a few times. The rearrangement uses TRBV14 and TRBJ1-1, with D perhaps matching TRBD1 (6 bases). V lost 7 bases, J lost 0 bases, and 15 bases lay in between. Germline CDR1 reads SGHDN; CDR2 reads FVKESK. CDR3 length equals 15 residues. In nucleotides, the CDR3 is TGTGCCAGCACCCCCACAGGGCGCATGAACACTGAAGCTTTCTTT. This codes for CASTPTGRMNTEAFF.

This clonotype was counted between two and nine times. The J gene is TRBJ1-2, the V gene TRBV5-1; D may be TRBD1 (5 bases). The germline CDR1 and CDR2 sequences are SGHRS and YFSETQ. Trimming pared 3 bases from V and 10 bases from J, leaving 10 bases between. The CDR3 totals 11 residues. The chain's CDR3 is CASSSTDHYTF. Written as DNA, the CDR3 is TGCGCCAGCAGCTCGACAGACCACTACACCTTC.

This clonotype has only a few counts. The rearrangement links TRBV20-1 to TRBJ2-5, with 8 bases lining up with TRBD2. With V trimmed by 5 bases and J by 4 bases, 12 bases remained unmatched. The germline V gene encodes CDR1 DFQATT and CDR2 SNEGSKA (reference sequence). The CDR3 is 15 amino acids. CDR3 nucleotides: TGCAGTGCTGCGGGGGGAGCGGGACCGTCAGAGACCCAGTACTTC. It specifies CSAAGGAGPSETQYF.

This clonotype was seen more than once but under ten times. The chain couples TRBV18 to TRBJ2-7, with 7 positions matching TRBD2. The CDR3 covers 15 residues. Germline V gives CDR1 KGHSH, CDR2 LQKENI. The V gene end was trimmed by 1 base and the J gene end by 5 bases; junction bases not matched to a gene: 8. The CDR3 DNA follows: TGTGCCAGCTCACCACTCGGCGGGAGTAACGACGAGCAGTACTTC. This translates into CASSPLGGSNDEQYF.

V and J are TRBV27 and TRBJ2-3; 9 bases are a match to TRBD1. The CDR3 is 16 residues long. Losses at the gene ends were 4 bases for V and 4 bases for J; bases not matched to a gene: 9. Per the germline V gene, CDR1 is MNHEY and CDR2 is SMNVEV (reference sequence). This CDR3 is CASSSPGTGYPDTQYF. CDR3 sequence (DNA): TGTGCCAGCAGTTCCCCAGGGACAGGGTACCCAGATACGCAGTATTTT.

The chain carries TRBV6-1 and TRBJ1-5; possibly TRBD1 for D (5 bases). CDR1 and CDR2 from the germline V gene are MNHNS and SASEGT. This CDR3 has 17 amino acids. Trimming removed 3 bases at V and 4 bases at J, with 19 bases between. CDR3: CASSDPSGGLGNQPQHF. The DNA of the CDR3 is TGTGCCAGCAGTGACCCTTCGGGGGGGTTGGGGAATCAGCCCCAGCATTTT.

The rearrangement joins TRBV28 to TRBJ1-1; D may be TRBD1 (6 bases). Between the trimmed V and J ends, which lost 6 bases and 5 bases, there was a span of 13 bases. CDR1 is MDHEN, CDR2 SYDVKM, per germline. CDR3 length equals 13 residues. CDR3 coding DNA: TGTGCCAGCAGGACAGGCCCTAGGACTGAAGCTTTCTTT. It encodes CASRTGPRTEAFF.

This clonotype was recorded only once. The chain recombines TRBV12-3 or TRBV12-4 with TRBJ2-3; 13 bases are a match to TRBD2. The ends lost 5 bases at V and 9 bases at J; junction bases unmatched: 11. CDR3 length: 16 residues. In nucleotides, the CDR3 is TGTGCCAGCAGTCCCCGGAGACTAGCGGGAGGAGAGACGCAGTATTTT. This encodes CASSPRRLAGGETQYF.

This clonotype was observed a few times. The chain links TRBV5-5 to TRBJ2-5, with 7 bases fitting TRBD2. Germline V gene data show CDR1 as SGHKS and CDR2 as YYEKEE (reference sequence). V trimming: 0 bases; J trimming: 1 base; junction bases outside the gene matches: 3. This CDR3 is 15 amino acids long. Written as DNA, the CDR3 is TGTGCCAGCAGCTTGGGGGACTATGCCCAAGAGACCCAGTACTTC. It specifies CASSLGDYAQETQYF.

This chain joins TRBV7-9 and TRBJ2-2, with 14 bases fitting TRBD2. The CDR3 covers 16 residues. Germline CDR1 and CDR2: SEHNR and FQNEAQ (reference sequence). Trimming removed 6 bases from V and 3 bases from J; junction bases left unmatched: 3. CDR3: CASRGLAGDDTGELFF. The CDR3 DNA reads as TGTGCCAGCAGGGGACTAGCGGGAGATGACACCGGGGAGCTGTTTTTT.

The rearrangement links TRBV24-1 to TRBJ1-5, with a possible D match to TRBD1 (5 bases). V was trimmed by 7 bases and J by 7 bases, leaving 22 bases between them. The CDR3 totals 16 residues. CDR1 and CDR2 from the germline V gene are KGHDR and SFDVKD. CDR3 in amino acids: CATSAGLFYVKQPQHF. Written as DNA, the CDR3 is TGTGCCACCAGCGCAGGGCTTTTCTACGTGAAGCAGCCCCAGCATTTT.

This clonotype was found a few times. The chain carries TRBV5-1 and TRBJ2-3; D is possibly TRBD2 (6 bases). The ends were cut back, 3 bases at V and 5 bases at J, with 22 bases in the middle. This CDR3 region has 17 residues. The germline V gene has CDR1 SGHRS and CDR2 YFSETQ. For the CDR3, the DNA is TGCGCCAGCAGCTCCTGGGCGGACGGACTAATGATAGATACGCAGTATTTT. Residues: CASSSWADGLMIDTQYF.

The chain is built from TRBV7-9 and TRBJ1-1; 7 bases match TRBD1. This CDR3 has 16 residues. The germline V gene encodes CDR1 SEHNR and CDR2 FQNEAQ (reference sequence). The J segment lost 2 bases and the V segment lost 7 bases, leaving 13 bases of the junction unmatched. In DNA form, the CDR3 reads TGTGCCAGCAAAAGGCGGCAGGGGGTCTCCAACACTGAAGCTTTCTTT. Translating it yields CASKRRQGVSNTEAFF.

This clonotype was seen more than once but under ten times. Written as DNA, the CDR3 is TGCAGTGTAGAGACTAGCGGGTATGAGCAGTACTTC. Residues: CSVETSGYEQYF. This chain uses TRBV20-1 with TRBJ2-7, with 10 bases lining up with TRBD2. Germline CDR1 and CDR2: DFQATT and SNEGSKA (reference sequence). CDR3 length equals 12 residues. Trimming cost V 7 bases and J 7 bases; bases outside gene matches: 7.

The chain's CDR3 is CASSPRREGIAYEQYF. The CDR3 DNA reads as TGTGCCAGCTCACCCAGACGAGAGGGGATAGCCTACGAGCAGTACTTC. This rearrangement joins TRBV18 to TRBJ2-7; D might be TRBD1 or TRBD2, each matching 5 bases. This CDR3 is built from 16 residues. From germline, CDR1 is KGHSH and CDR2 LQKENI. V lost 3 bases and J 2 bases, leaving 17 bases between the germline ends.

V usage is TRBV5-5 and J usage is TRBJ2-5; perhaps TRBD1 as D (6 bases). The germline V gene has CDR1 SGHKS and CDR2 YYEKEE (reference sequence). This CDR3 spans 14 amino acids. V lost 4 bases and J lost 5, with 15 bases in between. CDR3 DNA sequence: TGTGCCAGCAGCCGAATAACAGGGATGGAGACCCAGTACTTC. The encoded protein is CASSRITGMETQYF.

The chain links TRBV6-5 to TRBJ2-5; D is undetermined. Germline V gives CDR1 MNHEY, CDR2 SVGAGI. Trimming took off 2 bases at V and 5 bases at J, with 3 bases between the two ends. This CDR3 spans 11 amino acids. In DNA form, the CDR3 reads TGTGCCAGCAGTTACATGGAGACCCAGTACTTC. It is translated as CASSYMETQYF.

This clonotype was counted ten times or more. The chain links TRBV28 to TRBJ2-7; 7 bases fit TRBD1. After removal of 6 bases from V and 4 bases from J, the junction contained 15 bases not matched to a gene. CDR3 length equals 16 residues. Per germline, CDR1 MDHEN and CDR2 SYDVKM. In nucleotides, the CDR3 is TGTGCCAGCAGCCCTCACGACAGGGACCGCCGATACGAGCAGTACTTC. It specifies CASSPHDRDRRYEQYF.

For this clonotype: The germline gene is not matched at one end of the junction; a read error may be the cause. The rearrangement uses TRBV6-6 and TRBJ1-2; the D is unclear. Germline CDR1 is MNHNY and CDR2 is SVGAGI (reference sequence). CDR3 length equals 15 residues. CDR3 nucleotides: TGTGTCAGCAGTTACTCCCCACGGGATCACTATGGCTACACCTTC. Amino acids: CVSSYSPRDHYGYTF.